Shown below are 10 T cell receptor beta chains from a single sample sequenced in a study of regulatory T cells in long-lasting Graves disease. Arm-PCR with iRepertoire HTBI primers amplified the CDR3 regions for these TCR beta libraries. TCRdb reanalysed the multiplex PCR reads using MiXCR and keeps one entry per CDR3 protein. Of about 620,000 distinct CDR3 sequences in the sample, 15% to 20% were seen once. Time point meaning: newly diagnosed GD, antithyroid drugs for less than 3 months. RNA from PBMCs was the source of the TCR library. This sample also appeared in a second study, on T cells in Graves' hyperthyroidism and ophthalmopathy.

Material: peripheral blood mononuclear cells (PBMCs), obtained at new diagnosis, from a patient treated with antithyroid drugs. The origin of the receptors is a woman aged 25 to 39 with Graves disease.

This clonotype turned up a few times. The chain links TRBV19 to TRBJ1-5; 11 bases agree with TRBD1. This CDR3 contains 15 residues. Germline CDR1 reads LNHDA; CDR2 reads SQIVND (reference sequence). V shed 8 bases, J shed 6 bases, and the junction held 9 bases outside the gene matches. The CDR3 sequence is CASWDRGSDRQPQHF. The CDR3 DNA reads TGTGCCAGTTGGGACAGGGGGAGTGACCGTCAGCCCCAGCATTTT.

The rearrangement joins TRBV7-9 to TRBJ2-1, with 10 positions matching TRBD1. Trimming at V came to 5 bases and at J to 4 bases, leaving 8 bases not matched to a gene. The CDR3 has 16 amino acids. Germline lookup yields CDR1 SEHNR and CDR2 FQNEAQ (reference sequence). The CDR3, as DNA: TGTGCCAGCAGCGACTCCGGACAGGGGGTATACAATGAGCAGTTCTTC. Translating it yields CASSDSGQGVYNEQFF.

This clonotype was seen at least ten times. The V and J genes are TRBV20-1 and TRBJ1-1, with D tentatively TRBD1 (6 bases). Germline CDR1 and CDR2: DFQATT and SNEGSKA (reference sequence). The CDR3 consists of 14 residues. V dropped 4 bases and J dropped 1 base, with 13 bases sitting between them. CDR3 nucleotide sequence: TGCAGTGCTAAAAAACAGGGCCCGAACACTGAAGCTTTCTTT. Protein: CSAKKQGPNTEAFF.

This clonotype was observed many times. V and J are TRBV6-1 and TRBJ2-1; no clear D. Looked up from germline, CDR1 is MNHNS and CDR2 is SASEGT. The CDR3 spans 16 residues. Trimming shortened V by 4 bases and J by 0 bases, and 13 bases separated the two germline ends. In nucleotides, the CDR3 is TGTGCCAGCAGTGTTGCAAGCCGGAGCTCCTACAATGAGCAGTTCTTC. Translating gives CASSVASRSSYNEQFF.

This clonotype was counted at least ten times. The CDR3 is CAISPDRGAYEQYF. The DNA for the CDR3 is TGTGCCATCAGTCCGGACAGAGGGGCGTACGAGCAGTACTTC. V is TRBV10-3 and J is TRBJ2-7; possibly TRBD1 for D (6 bases). Trimming left V 5 bases short and J 4 bases short, with 15 bases between. Per germline, CDR1 ENHRY and CDR2 SYGVKD. The CDR3 covers 14 residues.

In this sample, this clonotype turned up a few times. The chain recombines TRBV27 with TRBJ1-5; D call uncertain. V lost 2 bases, J lost 0 bases, and 8 bases lay in between. This CDR3 has 15 residues. Germline values: CDR1 MNHEY, CDR2 SMNVEV (reference sequence). CDR3: CASSLTLYSNQPQHF. CDR3 in DNA: TGTGCCAGCAGTTTAACGCTTTATAGCAATCAGCCCCAGCATTTT.

This clonotype was detected ten times or more. This chain links TRBV28 with TRBJ2-7, with TRBD2 identical over 7 bases. This CDR3 has 16 residues. V lost 1 base and J lost 2; bases outside the gene matches: 8. Looked up from germline, CDR1 is MDHEN and CDR2 is SYDVKM. CDR3 loop: CASSLFLPGTTYEQYF. The CDR3 DNA follows: TGTGCCAGCAGTTTATTTCTTCCCGGGACTACCTACGAGCAGTACTTC.

Ten or more counts support this clonotype. CDR3 bases: TGCAGTGCTCTCCAGGAGGGTAACTATGGCTACACCTTC. Protein sequence: CSALQEGNYGYTF. The rearrangement uses TRBV20-1 and TRBJ1-2; D uncertain. V was cut by 5 bases and J by 1 base, with 11 bases left in between. CDR3 length equals 13 residues. CDR1 is DFQATT and CDR2 is SNEGSKA in the germline V gene (reference sequence).

V is TRBV20-1 and J is TRBJ2-7; no clear D. The length of the CDR3 is 12 residues. With 6 bases removed from V and 3 bases from J, the gap between germline ends came to 12 bases. CDR1 is DFQATT and CDR2 is SNEGSKA in the germline V gene (reference sequence). DNA of the CDR3: TGCAGTGCGGGCGACGGCCGCTACGAGCAGTACTTC. This encodes CSAGDGRYEQYF.

The V call is TRBV5-6, the J call TRBJ2-5; D remains ambiguous. Trimming stripped 6 bases from V and 4 bases from J, with 13 bases between. CDR1 is SGHDT and CDR2 is YYEEEE in the germline V gene. The CDR3 spans 13 residues. The CDR3 region is CASKPVAGETQYF. The DNA of the CDR3 is TGTGCCAGCAAGCCGGTAGCAGGAGAGACCCAGTACTTC.